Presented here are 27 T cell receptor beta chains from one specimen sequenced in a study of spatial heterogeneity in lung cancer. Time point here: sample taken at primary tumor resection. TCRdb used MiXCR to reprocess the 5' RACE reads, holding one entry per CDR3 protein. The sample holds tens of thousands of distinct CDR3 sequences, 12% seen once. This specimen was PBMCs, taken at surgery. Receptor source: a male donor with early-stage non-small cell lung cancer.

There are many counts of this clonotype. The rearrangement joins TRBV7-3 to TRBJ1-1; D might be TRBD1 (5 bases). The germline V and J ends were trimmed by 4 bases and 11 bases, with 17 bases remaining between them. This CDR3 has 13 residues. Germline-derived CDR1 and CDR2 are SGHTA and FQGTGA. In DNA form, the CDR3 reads TGTGCCAGCAGCTCCAGCCAGGGAGGTTGGGCTTTCTTT. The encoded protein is CASSSSQGGWAFF.

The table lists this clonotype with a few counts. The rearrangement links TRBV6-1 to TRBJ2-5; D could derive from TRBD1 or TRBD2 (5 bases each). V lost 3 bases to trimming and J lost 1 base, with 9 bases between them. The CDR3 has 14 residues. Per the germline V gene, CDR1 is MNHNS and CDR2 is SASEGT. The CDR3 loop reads CASSDRDGQETQYF. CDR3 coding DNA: TGTGCCAGCAGTGACCGGGACGGCCAAGAGACCCAGTACTTC.

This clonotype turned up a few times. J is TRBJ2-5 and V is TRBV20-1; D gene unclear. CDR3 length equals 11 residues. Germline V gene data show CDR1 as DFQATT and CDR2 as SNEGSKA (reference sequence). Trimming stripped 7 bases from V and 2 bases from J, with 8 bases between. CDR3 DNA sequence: TGCAGTGTGTGGGTTCAAGAGACCCAGTACTTC. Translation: CSVWVQETQYF.

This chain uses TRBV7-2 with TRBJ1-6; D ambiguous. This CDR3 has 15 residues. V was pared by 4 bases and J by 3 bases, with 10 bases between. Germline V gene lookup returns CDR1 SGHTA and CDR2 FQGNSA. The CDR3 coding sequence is TGTGCCAGCAGCTCCGGGCCCTACTATAATTCACCCCTCCACTTT. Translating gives CASSSGPYYNSPLHF.

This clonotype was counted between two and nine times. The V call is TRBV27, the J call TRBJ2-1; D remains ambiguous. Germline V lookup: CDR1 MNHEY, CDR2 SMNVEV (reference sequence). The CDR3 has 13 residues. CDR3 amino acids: CAQLAGSYNEQFF. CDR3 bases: TGTGCACAGTTGGCTGGATCCTACAATGAGCAGTTCTTC.

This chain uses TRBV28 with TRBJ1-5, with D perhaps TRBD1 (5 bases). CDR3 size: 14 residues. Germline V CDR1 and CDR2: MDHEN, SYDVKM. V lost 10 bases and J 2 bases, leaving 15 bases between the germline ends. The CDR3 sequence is CAIIGQGGNQPQHF. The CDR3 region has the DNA TGTGCCATAATCGGGCAGGGAGGCAATCAGCCCCAGCATTTT.

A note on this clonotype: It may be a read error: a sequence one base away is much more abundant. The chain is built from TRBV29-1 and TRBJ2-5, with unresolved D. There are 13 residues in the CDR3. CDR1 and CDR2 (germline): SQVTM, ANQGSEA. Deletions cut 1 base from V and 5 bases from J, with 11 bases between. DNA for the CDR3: TGCAGCGTTGAAGCGCCCCGGGCTGAGACCCAGTACTTC. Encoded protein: CSVEAPRAETQYF.

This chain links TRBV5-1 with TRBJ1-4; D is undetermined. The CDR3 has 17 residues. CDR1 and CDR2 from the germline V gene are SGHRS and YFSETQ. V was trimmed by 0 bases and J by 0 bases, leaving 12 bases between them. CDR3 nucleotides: TGCGCCAGCAGCTTGGGCGGCGGACCTGCAACTAATGAAAAACTGTTTTTT. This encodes CASSLGGGPATNEKLFF.

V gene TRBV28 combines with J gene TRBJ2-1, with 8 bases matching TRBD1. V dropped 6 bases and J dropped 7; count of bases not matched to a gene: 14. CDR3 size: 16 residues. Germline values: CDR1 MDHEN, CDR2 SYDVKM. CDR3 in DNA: TGTGCCAGCAGCACAACCAGGGGGCGCCGGAGGAATGAGCAGTTCTTC. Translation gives CASSTTRGRRRNEQFF.

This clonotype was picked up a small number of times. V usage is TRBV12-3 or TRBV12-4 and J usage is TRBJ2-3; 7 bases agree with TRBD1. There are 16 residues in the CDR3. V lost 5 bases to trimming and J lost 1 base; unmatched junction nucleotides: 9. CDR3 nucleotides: TGTGCCAGCAGTCGACAGGGCAGGGTGGGCACAGATACGCAGTATTTT. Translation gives CASSRQGRVGTDTQYF.

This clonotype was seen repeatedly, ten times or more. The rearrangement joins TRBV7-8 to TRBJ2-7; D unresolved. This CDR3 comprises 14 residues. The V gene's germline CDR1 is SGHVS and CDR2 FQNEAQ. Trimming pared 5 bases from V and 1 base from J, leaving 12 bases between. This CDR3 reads CASSRNGQSYEQYF. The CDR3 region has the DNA TGTGCCAGCAGCCGAAACGGCCAGTCCTACGAGCAGTACTTC. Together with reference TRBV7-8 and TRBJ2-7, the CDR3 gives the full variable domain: GAGVSQSPRYKVAKRGQDVALRCDPISGHVSLFWYQQALGQGPEFLTYFQNEAQLDKSGLPSDRFFAERPEGSVSTLKIQRTQQEDSAVYLCASSRNGQSYEQYFGPGTRLTVT.

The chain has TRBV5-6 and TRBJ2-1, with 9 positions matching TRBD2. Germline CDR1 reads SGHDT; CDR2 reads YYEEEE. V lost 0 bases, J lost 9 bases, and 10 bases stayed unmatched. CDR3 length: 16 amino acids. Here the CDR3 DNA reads TGTGCCAGCAGCTTGGGTCCTAGCGGGGTAATCGTTGAGCAGTTCTTC. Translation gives CASSLGPSGVIVEQFF. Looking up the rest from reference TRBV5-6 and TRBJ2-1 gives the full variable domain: DAGVTQSPTHLIKTRGQQVTLRCSPKSGHDTVSWYQQALGQGPQFIFQYYEEEERQRGNFPDRFSGHQFPNYSSELNVNALLLGDSALYLCASSLGPSGVIVEQFFGPGTRLTVL.

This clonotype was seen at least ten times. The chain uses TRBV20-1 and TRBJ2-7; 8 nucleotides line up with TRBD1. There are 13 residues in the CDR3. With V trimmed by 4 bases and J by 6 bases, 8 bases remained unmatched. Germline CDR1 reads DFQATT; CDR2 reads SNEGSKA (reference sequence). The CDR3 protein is CSAIKGQVGEQYF. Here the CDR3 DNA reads TGCAGTGCTATAAAGGGACAGGTGGGCGAGCAGTACTTC.

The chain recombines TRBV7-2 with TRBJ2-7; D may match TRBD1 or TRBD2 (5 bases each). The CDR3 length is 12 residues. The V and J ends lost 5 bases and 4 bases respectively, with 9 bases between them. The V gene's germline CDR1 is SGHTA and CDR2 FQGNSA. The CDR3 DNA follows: TGTGCCAGCAGCCAGGGAGCTTACGAGCAGTACTTC. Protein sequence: CASSQGAYEQYF.

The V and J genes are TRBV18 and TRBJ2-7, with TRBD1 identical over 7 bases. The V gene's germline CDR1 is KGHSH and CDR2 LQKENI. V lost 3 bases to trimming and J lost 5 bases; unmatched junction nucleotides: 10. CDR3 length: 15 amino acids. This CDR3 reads CASSPGTAWVDEQYF. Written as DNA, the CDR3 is TGTGCCAGCTCACCTGGGACAGCTTGGGTCGACGAGCAGTACTTC.

The CDR3 spells CATGQGLQETQYF. In nucleotides, the CDR3 is TGTGCCACCGGACAGGGCCTTCAAGAGACCCAGTACTTC. The chain uses TRBV24-1 and TRBJ2-5; 8 nucleotides line up with TRBD1. J lost 2 bases, V lost 9 bases, and 4 bases had no gene match. Germline loops: CDR1 KGHDR, CDR2 SFDVKD. This CDR3 has 13 residues.

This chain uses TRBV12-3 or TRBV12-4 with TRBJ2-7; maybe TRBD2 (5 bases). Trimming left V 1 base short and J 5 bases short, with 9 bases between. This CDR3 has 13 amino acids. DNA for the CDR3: TGTGCCAGCAGTTTAGGGCGAGCGGACGAGCAGTACTTC. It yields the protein CASSLGRADEQYF.

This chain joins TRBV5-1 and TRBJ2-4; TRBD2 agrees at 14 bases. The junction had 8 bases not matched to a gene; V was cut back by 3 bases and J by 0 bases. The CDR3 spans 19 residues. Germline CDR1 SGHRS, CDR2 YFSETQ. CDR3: CASSSNPGLAGEAKNIQYF. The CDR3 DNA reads TGCGCCAGCAGCTCAAACCCGGGACTAGCGGGGGAAGCCAAAAACATTCAGTACTTC. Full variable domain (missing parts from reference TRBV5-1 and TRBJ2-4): KAGVTQTPRYLIKTRGQQVTLSCSPISGHRSVSWYQQTPGQGLQFLFEYFSETQRNKGNFPGRFSGRQFSNSRSEMNVSTLELGDSALYLCASSSNPGLAGEAKNIQYFGAGTRLSVL.

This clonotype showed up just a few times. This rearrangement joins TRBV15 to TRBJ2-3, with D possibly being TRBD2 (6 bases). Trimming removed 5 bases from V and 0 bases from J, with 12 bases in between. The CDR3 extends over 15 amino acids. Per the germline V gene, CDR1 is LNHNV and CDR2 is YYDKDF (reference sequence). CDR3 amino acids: CATSPGAGSTDTQYF. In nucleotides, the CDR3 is TGTGCCACCAGCCCTGGGGCGGGGAGCACAGATACGCAGTATTTT.

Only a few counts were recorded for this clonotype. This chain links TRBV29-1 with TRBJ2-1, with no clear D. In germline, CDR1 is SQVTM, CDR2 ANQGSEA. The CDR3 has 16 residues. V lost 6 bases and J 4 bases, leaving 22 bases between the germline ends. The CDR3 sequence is CSVEPPGTDVYNEQFF. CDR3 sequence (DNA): TGCAGCGTCGAACCTCCCGGCACGGACGTTTACAATGAGCAGTTCTTC.

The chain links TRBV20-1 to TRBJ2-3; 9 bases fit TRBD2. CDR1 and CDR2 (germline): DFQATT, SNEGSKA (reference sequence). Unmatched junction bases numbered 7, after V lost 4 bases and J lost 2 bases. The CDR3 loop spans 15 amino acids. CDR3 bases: TGCAGTGCTATAGCGGGGGTTTGGCACACAGATACGCAGTATTTT. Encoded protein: CSAIAGVWHTDTQYF.

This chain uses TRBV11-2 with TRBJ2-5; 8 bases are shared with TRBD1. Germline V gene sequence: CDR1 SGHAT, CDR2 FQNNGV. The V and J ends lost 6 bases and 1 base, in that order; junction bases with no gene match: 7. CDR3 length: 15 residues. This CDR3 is CASRPTGVLQETQYF. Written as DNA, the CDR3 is TGTGCCAGCAGGCCGACAGGGGTTCTCCAAGAGACCCAGTACTTC.

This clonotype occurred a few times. CDR3 in DNA: TGTGCCAGCAGCCCAGAGGGGAGGAATCACTCACCCCTCCACTTT. It translates to CASSPEGRNHSPLHF. The rearrangement links TRBV7-2 to TRBJ1-6; D is perhaps TRBD1 (5 bases). Trimming stripped 5 bases from V and 10 bases from J, with 18 bases between. The CDR3 extends over 15 amino acids. The germline V gene encodes CDR1 SGHTA and CDR2 FQGNSA.

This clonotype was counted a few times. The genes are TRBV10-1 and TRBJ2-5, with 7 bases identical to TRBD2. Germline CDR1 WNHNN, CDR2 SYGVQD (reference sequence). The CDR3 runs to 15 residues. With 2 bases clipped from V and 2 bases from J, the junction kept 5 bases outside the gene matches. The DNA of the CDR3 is TGCGCCAGCAGTGAGCCGCTAGCGGTACAAGAGACCCAGTACTTC. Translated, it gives CASSEPLAVQETQYF.

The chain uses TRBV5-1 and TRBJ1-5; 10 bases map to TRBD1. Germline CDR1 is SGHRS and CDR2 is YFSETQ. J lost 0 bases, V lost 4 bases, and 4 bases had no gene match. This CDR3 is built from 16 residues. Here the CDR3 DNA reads TGCGCCAGCAGCCCCGGGACAGGGGTTAGCAATCAGCCCCAGCATTTT. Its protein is CASSPGTGVSNQPQHF.

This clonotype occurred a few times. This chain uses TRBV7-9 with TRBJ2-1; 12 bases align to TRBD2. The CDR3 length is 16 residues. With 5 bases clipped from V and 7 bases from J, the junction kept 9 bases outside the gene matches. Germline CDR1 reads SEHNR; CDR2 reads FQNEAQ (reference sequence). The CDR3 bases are TGTGCCAGCAGCCCACGACTAGCGGGAGTTAAAAATGAGCAGTTCTTC. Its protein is CASSPRLAGVKNEQFF.

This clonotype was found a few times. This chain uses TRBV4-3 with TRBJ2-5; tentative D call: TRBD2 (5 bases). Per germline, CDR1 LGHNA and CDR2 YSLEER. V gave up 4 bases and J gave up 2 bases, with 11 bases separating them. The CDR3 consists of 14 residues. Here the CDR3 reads CASSRSGIQETQYF. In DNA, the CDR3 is TGCGCCAGCAGCCGAAGCGGAATTCAAGAGACCCAGTACTTC.